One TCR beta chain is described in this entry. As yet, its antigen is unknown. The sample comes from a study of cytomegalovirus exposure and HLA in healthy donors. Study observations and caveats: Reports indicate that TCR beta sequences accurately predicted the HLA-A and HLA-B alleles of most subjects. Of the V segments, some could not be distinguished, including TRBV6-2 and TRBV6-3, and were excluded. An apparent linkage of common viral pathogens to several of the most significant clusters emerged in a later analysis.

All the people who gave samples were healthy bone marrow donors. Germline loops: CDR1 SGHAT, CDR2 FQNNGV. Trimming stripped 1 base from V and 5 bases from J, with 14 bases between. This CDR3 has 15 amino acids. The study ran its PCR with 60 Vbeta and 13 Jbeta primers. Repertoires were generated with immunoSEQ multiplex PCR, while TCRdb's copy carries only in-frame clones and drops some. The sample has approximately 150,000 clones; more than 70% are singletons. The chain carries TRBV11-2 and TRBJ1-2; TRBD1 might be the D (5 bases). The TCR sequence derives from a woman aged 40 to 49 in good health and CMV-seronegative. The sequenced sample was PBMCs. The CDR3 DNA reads TGTGCCAGCAGCTTAGCGGGTGTGGGGGGTTATGGCTACACCTTC. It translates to CASSLAGVGGYGYTF.